The rows below give T cell receptor beta chains drawn from one sample of a study of T cell repertoires in cytomegalovirus infection. TCRdb re-called the reads with MiXCR, one entry per CDR3 protein. The table lists around 99,000 distinct CDR3 sequences, approximately 28% of them singletons. No antigen has been assigned to these receptors. Sequenced here: CD8+ T cells from cultured PBMCs, sampled from culture after CMV antigen stimulation. The receptors derive from a human donor in good health (CMV status not recorded). Some clones in this sample may be carry-over from other donors' samples. Both conserved end residues are part of each CDR3. Clone size is shown for a subset of rows, as once, few, many or a class of expanded clone.

size	V	J	CDR3
NA	TRBV9	TRBJ2-5	CASSAPGQGQETQYF
NA	TRBV15	TRBJ1-5	CATSPDNRQPQHF
NA	TRBV7-8	TRBJ1-5	CASCRDRYFYSNQPQHF
few	TRBV24-1	TRBJ2-1	CATGRGYEQFF
NA	TRBV6-5	TRBJ1-1	CASSYQVATEAFF
NA	TRBV27	TRBJ1-2	CASQGGGLGYTF
NA	TRBV3-1	TRBJ1-1	CASSLAGQSNTEAFF
NA	TRBV7-3	TRBJ1-5	CASSLSLGEPQHF
few	TRBV6-6	TRBJ2-7	CASSYVAASSYEQYF
NA	TRBV20-1	TRBJ1-1	CSAREQVLNTEAFF
NA	TRBV7-9	TRBJ1-1	CASSVPIGSPNTEAFF
many	TRBV7-9	TRBJ2-5	CASSPQETQYF